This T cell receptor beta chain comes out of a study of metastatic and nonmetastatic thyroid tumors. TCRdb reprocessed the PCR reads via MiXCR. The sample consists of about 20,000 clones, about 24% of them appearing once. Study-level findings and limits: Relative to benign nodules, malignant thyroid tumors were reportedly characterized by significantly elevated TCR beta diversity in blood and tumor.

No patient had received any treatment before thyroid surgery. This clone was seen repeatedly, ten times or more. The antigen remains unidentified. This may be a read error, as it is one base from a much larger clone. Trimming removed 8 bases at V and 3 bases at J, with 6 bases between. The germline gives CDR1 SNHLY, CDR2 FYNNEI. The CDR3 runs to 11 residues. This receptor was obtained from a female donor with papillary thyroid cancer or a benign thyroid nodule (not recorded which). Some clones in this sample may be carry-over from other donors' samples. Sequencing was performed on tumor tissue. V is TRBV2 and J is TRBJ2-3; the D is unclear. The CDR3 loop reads CASEETDTQYF. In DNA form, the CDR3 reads TGTGCCAGCGAGGAGACAGATACGCAGTATTTT.